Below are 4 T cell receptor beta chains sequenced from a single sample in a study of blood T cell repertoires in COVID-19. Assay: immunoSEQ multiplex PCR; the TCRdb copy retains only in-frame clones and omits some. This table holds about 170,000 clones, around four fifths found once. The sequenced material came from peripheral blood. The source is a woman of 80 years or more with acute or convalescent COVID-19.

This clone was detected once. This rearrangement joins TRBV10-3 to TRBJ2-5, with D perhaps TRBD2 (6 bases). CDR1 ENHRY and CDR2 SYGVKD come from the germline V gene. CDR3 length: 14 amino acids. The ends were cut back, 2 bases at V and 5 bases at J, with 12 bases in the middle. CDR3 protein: CAISEQEEGETQYF. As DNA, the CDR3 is TGTGCCATCAGTGAGCAGGAGGAGGGGGAGACCCAGTACTTC.

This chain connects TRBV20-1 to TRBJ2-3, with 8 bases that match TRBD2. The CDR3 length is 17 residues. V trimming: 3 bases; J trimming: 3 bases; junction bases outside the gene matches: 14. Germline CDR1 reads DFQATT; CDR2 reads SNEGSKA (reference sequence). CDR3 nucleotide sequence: TGCAGTGCTAGTTATACTAGCGGAGTCGGGGGTACAGATACGCAGTATTTT. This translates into CSASYTSGVGGTDTQYF.

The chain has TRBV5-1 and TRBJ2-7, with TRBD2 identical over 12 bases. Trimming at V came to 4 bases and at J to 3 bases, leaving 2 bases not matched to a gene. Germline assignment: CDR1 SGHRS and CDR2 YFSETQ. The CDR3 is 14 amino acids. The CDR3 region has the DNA TGCGCCAGCAGCCTGACTAGCGGGAGCTACGAGCAGTACTTC. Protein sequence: CASSLTSGSYEQYF. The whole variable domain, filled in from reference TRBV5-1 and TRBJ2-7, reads KAGVTQTPRYLIKTRGQQVTLSCSPISGHRSVSWYQQTPGQGLQFLFEYFSETQRNKGNFPGRFSGRQFSNSRSEMNVSTLELGDSALYLCASSLTSGSYEQYFGPGTRLTVT.

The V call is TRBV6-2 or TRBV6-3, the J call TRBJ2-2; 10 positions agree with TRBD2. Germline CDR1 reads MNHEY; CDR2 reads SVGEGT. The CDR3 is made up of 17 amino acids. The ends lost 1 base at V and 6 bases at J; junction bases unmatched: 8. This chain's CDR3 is CASSYLGLAPGPGELFF. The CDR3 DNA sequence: TGTGCCAGCAGTTACTTGGGACTAGCGCCGGGCCCCGGGGAGCTGTTTTTT.